This is a list of T cell receptor beta chains from one sample in a study of lymphopenia after photon versus proton radiotherapy. Method: immunoSEQ multiplex PCR; TCRdb's copy keeps in-frame clones and lacks some. The data contain tens of thousands of clones, around four fifths of them singletons. The source material was peripheral blood, sampled from a patient treated with proton-based radiotherapy. Receptor source: a man aged 55-75 years with pancreatic cancer. CDR3s include the opening cysteine and the closing phenylalanine or tryptophan. Each record gives: V gene, CDR3 length, J gene, clone size, D gene, CDR3 protein, CDR3 DNA. D genes are given only for firm matches. The size of a clone is reported for some rows only, either as once, few or many, or as a class for expanded clones.

TRBV5-1	17	TRBJ2-5	.	TRBD2	CASSLALGLAGQETQYF	TGCGCCAGCAGCTTGGCCTTAGGACTAGCGGGACAAGAGACCCAGTACTTC
TRBV6-6	14	TRBJ2-7	.	TRBD1	CASRLDRASYEQYF	TGTGCCAGCAGACTGGACAGGGCCTCCTACGAGCAGTACTTC
TRBV29-1	16	TRBJ2-1	.	TRBD1	CSGASRRGQAYNEQFF	TGCAGCGGTGCCTCAAGACGGGGACAGGCGTACAATGAGCAGTTCTTC
TRBV6-5	13	TRBJ2-7	few	TRBD2	CASRPSGRGEQYF	TGTGCCAGCAGACCTAGCGGGAGGGGCGAGCAGTACTTC
TRBV27	17	TRBJ2-7	.	.	CASSLRFRGSPSYEQYF	TGTGCCAGCAGCTTACGATTTAGAGGGAGCCCCTCCTACGAGCAGTACTTC
TRBV7-9	17	TRBJ2-7	once	TRBD2	CASSPRPTSGGTYEQYF	TGTGCCAGCAGCCCCCGCCCTACTAGCGGGGGGACCTACGAGCAGTACTTC
TRBV27	17	TRBJ2-7	.	TRBD2	CASSLQSLAKSSYEQYF	TGTGCCAGCAGTCTACAATCACTAGCGAAGAGCTCCTACGAGCAGTACTTC
TRBV5-1	17	TRBJ2-2	.	.	CASSLALPGSRGGELFF	TGCGCCAGCAGCTTGGCCCTACCTGGGAGCCGGGGCGGGGAGCTGTTTTTT
TRBV7-9	15	TRBJ2-1	.	TRBD2	CASSKLAGEENEQFF	TGTGCCAGCAGCAAACTAGCGGGAGAGGAGAATGAGCAGTTCTTC
TRBV2	18	TRBJ2-7	.	.	CASSVGAFYSKSSYEQYF	TGTGCCAGCAGTGTTGGGGCTTTTTACAGCAAGAGCTCCTACGAGCAGTACTTC
TRBV6-1	14	TRBJ1-2	.	.	CASTNMGPKNGYTF	TGTGCCAGCACCAACATGGGGCCCAAGAATGGCTACACCTTC